This TCR beta chain was sequenced during a study of cytomegalovirus exposure and HLA in healthy donors. The germline CDR1 and CDR2 sequences are SGDLS and YYNGEE. V shed 4 bases and J 12 bases; nucleotides not matched to a gene: 7. This CDR3 comprises 13 residues. Sequenced by immunoSEQ multiplex PCR; TCRdb stores in-frame clones only, minus some. Seen here are hundreds of thousands of clones, 80% to 90% observed once, and the top ten hold 2% to 3%. Worth noting for this clone: The antigen is unknown.

Study findings and constraints: The study found most TCR sequences rare, yet found some public TCRs in many donors. Altogether, some 160 TCR beta chains were recorded as cytomegalovirus-associated.

The sequence derives from a man younger than 35 in good health and CMV-seronegative. Specimen: PBMCs. The chain carries TRBV9 and TRBJ1-2; 12 bases map to TRBD1. In DNA form, the CDR3 reads TGTGCCAGCAGCCCTGGGACAGGGGGCAAGAACACCTTC. Protein product: CASSPGTGGKNTF.